One and the same sample provided the 24 T cell receptor beta chains below, sequenced in a study of blood T cell repertoires in COVID-19. Sequenced by immunoSEQ multiplex PCR; TCRdb stores in-frame clones only, minus some. There are tens of thousands of clones in the sample; more than 75% occur only once, and over 9.5% lies in the top ten. Sample: PBMCs or T cells enriched from blood (not recorded which). The receptor source for this set is a woman aged 40 to 50 who had recovered from COVID-19.

This clone was detected once. The J gene is TRBJ2-3, the V gene TRBV19, with 8 bases matching TRBD2. The CDR3 spans 17 residues. Germline V CDR1 and CDR2: LNHDA, SQIVND (reference sequence). V lost 7 bases and J lost 5; bases outside the gene matches: 17. The CDR3: CASNVIGGGGRGDTQYF. The CDR3 nucleotides read TGTGCCAGTAATGTAATCGGGGGGGGCGGTCGGGGAGATACGCAGTATTTT.

The chain is built from TRBV19 and TRBJ1-1; 7 positions agree with TRBD1. Germline V gene lookup returns CDR1 LNHDA and CDR2 SQIVND (reference sequence). V shed 3 bases and J 1 base; nucleotides not matched to a gene: 8. The CDR3 is 16 amino acids. The CDR3: CASSIGGGVWNTEAFF. Written as DNA, the CDR3 is TGTGCCAGTAGTATTGGAGGGGGCGTCTGGAACACTGAAGCTTTCTTT.

The chain has TRBV9 and TRBJ2-5; 8 bases line up with TRBD2. Germline CDR1 SGDLS, CDR2 YYNGEE. The CDR3 is made up of 17 amino acids. The ends lost 1 base at V and 5 bases at J; junction bases unmatched: 13. In nucleotides, the CDR3 is TGTGCCAGCAGCGTAACCCCAGCTACGGGGGGGCGTGAGACCCAGTACTTC. Translated: CASSVTPATGGRETQYF.

V and J are TRBV24-1 and TRBJ1-2, with D perhaps TRBD1 (5 bases). Per the germline V gene, CDR1 is KGHDR and CDR2 is SFDVKD. The CDR3 runs to 11 residues. CDR3 nucleotide sequence: TGTGCTATCGCGGGGGAAGATGGCTACACCTTC. Translating it yields CAIAGEDGYTF.

The chain carries TRBV7-8 and TRBJ2-7, with 7 bases matching TRBD2. Trimming at V came to 4 bases and at J to 0 bases, leaving 6 bases not matched to a gene. Germline V lookup: CDR1 SGHVS, CDR2 FQNEAQ. This CDR3 is built from 15 residues. The CDR3 sequence is CASSSWEGSSYEQYF. The CDR3 DNA reads as TGTGCCAGCAGCTCCTGGGAGGGTAGCTCCTACGAGCAGTACTTC.

The V call is TRBV27, the J call TRBJ1-2; 11 bases fit TRBD1. Germline assignment: CDR1 MNHEY and CDR2 SMNVEV (reference sequence). This CDR3 contains 17 residues. Losses at the gene ends were 6 bases for V and 1 base for J; bases not matched to a gene: 10. This CDR3 is CASSPGTGGYINYGYTF. For the CDR3, the DNA is TGTGCCAGCAGCCCTGGGACAGGGGGATATATTAACTATGGCTACACCTTC.

The V call is TRBV15, the J call TRBJ1-2; possibly TRBD1 for D (5 bases). Trimming left V 3 bases short and J 4 bases short, with 9 bases between. Germline-derived CDR1 and CDR2 are LNHNV and YYDKDF (reference sequence). This CDR3 is built from 13 residues. CDR3: CATSSSGFYGYTF. Here the CDR3 DNA reads TGTGCCACCAGCAGTTCAGGGTTCTATGGCTACACCTTC.

The rearrangement links TRBV5-1 to TRBJ1-2; possible D gene TRBD1, 5 bases. The CDR3 totals 14 residues. Germline V gives CDR1 SGHRS, CDR2 YFSETQ. Trimming shortened V by 4 bases and J by 5 bases, and 15 bases separated the two germline ends. The CDR3 nucleotides read TGCGCCAGCAGCAAGGACATTTGGGATTATGGCTACACCTTC. Translated, it gives CASSKDIWDYGYTF.

The chain uses TRBV10-3 and TRBJ1-2; TRBD1 matches 8 bases. The CDR3 extends over 14 amino acids. The trim removed 6 bases at V and 6 bases at J, leaving 9 bases unmatched. Per germline, CDR1 ENHRY and CDR2 SYGVKD. This chain's CDR3 is CAISPKDRDNGYTF. Here the CDR3 DNA reads TGTGCCATCAGCCCCAAGGACAGGGACAATGGCTACACCTTC.

The chain carries TRBV21-1 and TRBJ1-1. TRBV21-1 is described as a pseudogene. This CDR3 contains 16 residues. In DNA form, the CDR3 reads TGTGCCAGCAGAATACGGCGGGAGGGGGTGAACACTGAAGCTTTCTTT. Protein product: CASRIRREGVNTEAFF.

This clone came up a few times. V usage is TRBV5-1 and J usage is TRBJ1-1; 7 bases align to TRBD1. Per the germline V gene, CDR1 is SGHRS and CDR2 is YFSETQ. The J segment lost 9 bases and the V segment lost 4 bases, leaving 6 bases of the junction unmatched. The CDR3 loop spans 12 amino acids. The CDR3 nucleotides read TGCGCCAGCAGCCCCGGGACAGATAAAGCTTTCTTT. The encoded protein is CASSPGTDKAFF. The whole variable domain, filled in from reference TRBV5-1 and TRBJ1-1, reads KAGVTQTPRYLIKTRGQQVTLSCSPISGHRSVSWYQQTPGQGLQFLFEYFSETQRNKGNFPGRFSGRQFSNSRSEMNVSTLELGDSALYLCASSPGTDKAFFGQGTRLTVV.

The J gene is TRBJ2-2, the V gene TRBV7-3; D is possibly TRBD1 (6 bases). Trimming took 2 bases from V and 5 from J, leaving 12 bases between them. The CDR3 spans 15 residues. The V gene's germline CDR1 is SGHTA and CDR2 FQGTGA. The CDR3 loop reads CASSLGTPITGELFF. CDR3 DNA: TGTGCCAGCAGCTTAGGGACACCAATTACCGGGGAGCTGTTTTTT.

The CDR3 loop reads CASGTGQGGMYEQYF. The CDR3 DNA sequence: TGTGCTAGTGGTACCGGACAGGGAGGCATGTACGAGCAGTACTTC. The chain joins TRBV12-5 to TRBJ2-7; the match to TRBD1 covers 8 bases. The J segment lost 4 bases and the V segment lost 5 bases, leaving 10 bases of the junction unmatched. Germline CDR1 is LGHNT and CDR2 is FRNRAP. This CDR3 is 15 amino acids long. The variable domain in full, completed from reference TRBV12-5 and TRBJ2-7, reads DARVTQTPRHKVTEMGQEVTMRCQPILGHNTVFWYRQTMMQGLELLAYFRNRAPLDDSGMPKDRFSAEMPDATLATLKIQPSEPRDSAVYFCASGTGQGGMYEQYFGPGTRLTVT.

V gene TRBV6-5 combines with J gene TRBJ2-2; possibly TRBD1 for D (6 bases). V was pared by 1 base and J by 5 bases, with 8 bases between. The CDR3 length is 14 residues. Germline loops: CDR1 MNHEY, CDR2 SVGAGI. CDR3 DNA: TGTGCCAGCAGTTACTTACAGGGAACCGGGGAGCTGTTTTTT. It specifies CASSYLQGTGELFF.

The J gene is TRBJ2-1, the V gene TRBV19, with 7 bases that match TRBD2. CDR1 LNHDA and CDR2 SQIVND come from the germline V gene (reference sequence). The CDR3 runs to 14 residues. The trim removed 7 bases at V and 4 bases at J, leaving 7 bases unmatched. The CDR3 sequence is CASTLAVDYNEQFF. As DNA, the CDR3 is TGTGCCAGTACCCTAGCGGTAGATTACAATGAGCAGTTCTTC.

This clone was observed a single time. The chain is built from TRBV5-4 and TRBJ2-5; maybe TRBD1 (7 bases). V gave up 4 bases and J gave up 2 bases, with 15 bases separating them. The germline V gene has CDR1 SGHNT and CDR2 YYREEE (reference sequence). CDR3 size: 15 residues. For the CDR3, the DNA is TGTGCCAGCAGCCTGGGGGGACAGCAACAAGAGACCCAGTACTTC. The encoded protein is CASSLGGQQQETQYF.

The V gene is TRBV2, the J gene TRBJ2-3; the D is unclear. Germline V gene lookup returns CDR1 SNHLY and CDR2 FYNNEI. Trimming took off 7 bases at V and 0 bases at J, with 14 bases between the two ends. The CDR3 consists of 15 residues. DNA of the CDR3: TGTGCCAGCAATAAAGACTCCCCTAGCACAGATACGCAGTATTTT. Residues: CASNKDSPSTDTQYF.

This clone was seen just once. The gene calls are TRBV7-3 and TRBJ2-1; 10 bases agree with TRBD1. The V gene end was trimmed by 5 bases and the J gene end by 2 bases; junction bases not matched to a gene: 12. CDR3 length: 18 amino acids. Germline CDR1 and CDR2: SGHTA and FQGTGA. The CDR3 loop is CASSPTSRDRGPYNEQFF. CDR3 DNA: TGTGCCAGCAGCCCGACGTCCCGGGACAGGGGCCCCTACAATGAGCAGTTCTTC.

This chain joins TRBV4-1 and TRBJ1-1; D might be TRBD1 (6 bases). The germline V and J ends were trimmed by 5 bases and 11 bases, with 12 bases remaining between them. CDR1 is MGHRA, CDR2 YSYEKL, per germline. This CDR3 is built from 11 residues. Here the CDR3 reads CASSFGTRAFF. CDR3 nucleotide sequence: TGCGCCAGCAGCTTCGGGACAAGGGCTTTCTTT.

In nucleotides, the CDR3 is TGCGCCAGCAGCTTGGAGATGCGCTCCTATAATTCACCCCTCCACTTT. Its translation is CASSLEMRSYNSPLHF. The chain joins TRBV5-1 to TRBJ1-6, with D hard to call. Trimming removed 0 bases at V and 0 bases at J, with 7 bases between. The V gene's germline CDR1 is SGHRS and CDR2 YFSETQ. The CDR3 runs to 16 residues.

The chain couples TRBV9 to TRBJ2-3; a weak D match, TRBD2 (5 bases). Germline V gene lookup returns CDR1 SGDLS and CDR2 YYNGEE. There are 15 residues in the CDR3. V was cut by 0 bases and J by 3 bases, with 11 bases left in between. The CDR3 sequence: CASSVGGEGTDTQYF. The CDR3, as DNA: TGTGCCAGCAGCGTAGGAGGTGAGGGAACAGATACGCAGTATTTT.

This clone has only one observation. The chain joins TRBV9 to TRBJ2-7; TRBD1 aligns across 7 bases. This CDR3 has 15 residues. V lost 4 bases, J lost 11 bases, and 18 bases stayed unmatched. Looked up from germline, CDR1 is SGDLS and CDR2 is YYNGEE. The CDR3 nucleotides read TGTGCCAGCAGCCCTGCACACAGGGGACCTACGAAAGAGTACTTC. It encodes CASSPAHRGPTKEYF.

Only a few counts were recorded for this clone. A read error may produce the germline difference seen at one junction end. This rearrangement joins TRBV7-9 to TRBJ2-1; 9 bases line up with TRBD1. The CDR3 totals 16 residues. Germline V gene data show CDR1 as SEHNR and CDR2 as FQNEAQ (reference sequence). CDR3 in amino acids: CASSTQGAGSHNEQFF. CDR3 nucleotide sequence: TGTGCCAGCAGCACACAGGGGGCAGGCTCCCACAATGAGCAGTTCTTC.

The chain links TRBV3-1 (or the pseudogene TRBV3-2) to TRBJ2-7, with TRBD1 matching 9 bases. V gave up 3 bases and J gave up 10 bases; unmatched junction bases: 7. Germline CDR1 and CDR2: LGHDT and YNNKEL (reference sequence). The CDR3 consists of 13 residues. The CDR3 DNA reads as TGTGCCAGCAGCCACTCACAGGGGGCAGAACAGTACTTC. The encoded protein is CASSHSQGAEQYF.